The 19 T cell receptor beta chains reported below all come from one sample, sequenced in a study of cytomegalovirus exposure and HLA in healthy donors. PCR employed 60 Vbeta and 13 Jbeta primers. TCRdb keeps only in-frame clones here, not all; method: immunoSEQ multiplex PCR. The sample includes 150,000 to 180,000 clones, around 84% seen only once; the top ten take 5.6%. The sequenced sample consisted of PBMCs. The receptors derive from a woman in her forties in good health and CMV-seropositive.

V gene TRBV28 combines with J gene TRBJ1-4, with D hard to call. The CDR3 totals 14 residues. CDR1 and CDR2 from the germline V gene are MDHEN and SYDVKM. V was trimmed by 7 bases and J by 0 bases, leaving 9 bases between them. In DNA, the CDR3 is TGTGCCAGCACCACAGCCTCAACTAATGAAAAACTGTTTTTT. Translating it yields CASTTASTNEKLFF.

This sequence joins TRBV7-3 and TRBJ2-1; a weak D match, TRBD2 (6 bases). This CDR3 spans 13 amino acids. Germline values: CDR1 SGHTA, CDR2 FQGTGA. V was pared by 5 bases and J by 4 bases, with 9 bases between. In nucleotides, the CDR3 is TGTGCCAGCAGCCACGGAGGGTACAATGAGCAGTTCTTC. It translates to CASSHGGYNEQFF.

The J gene is TRBJ1-5, the V gene TRBV27; D is ambiguous. This CDR3 contains 16 residues. Trimming removed 4 bases from V and 6 bases from J, with 19 bases in between. Germline V gene lookup returns CDR1 MNHEY and CDR2 SMNVEV (reference sequence). The CDR3 loop reads CASSSVRPQGGQPQHF. The CDR3 DNA reads as TGTGCCAGCAGTTCCGTGAGACCTCAAGGCGGTCAGCCCCAGCATTTT.

The rearrangement uses TRBV5-4 and TRBJ1-2; D is unclear. V lost 0 bases and J lost 7, with 16 bases in between. Germline values: CDR1 SGHNT, CDR2 YYREEE (reference sequence). The CDR3 has 15 amino acids. This CDR3 is CASSLVSDERSGYTF. Written as DNA, the CDR3 is TGTGCCAGCAGCTTGGTGTCAGATGAGCGGAGTGGCTACACCTTC. Combining the CDR3 with reference TRBV5-4 and TRBJ1-2 gives the whole variable domain ETGVTQSPTHLIKTRGQQVTLRCSSQSGHNTVSWYQQALGQGPQFIFQYYREEENGRGNFPPRFSGLQFPNYSSELNVNALELDDSALYLCASSLVSDERSGYTFGSGTRLTVV.

This rearrangement joins TRBV5-1 to TRBJ2-7, with D tentatively TRBD2 (5 bases). V lost 4 bases to trimming and J lost 3 bases, with 14 bases between them. The CDR3 sequence is 14 residues long. Per germline, CDR1 SGHRS and CDR2 YFSETQ. Here the CDR3 DNA reads TGCGCCAGCAGCGAGAGGAGCGGAGTCTACGAGCAGTACTTC. This translates into CASSERSGVYEQYF.

The V and J genes are TRBV2 and TRBJ2-5; TRBD2 might be the D (6 bases). V lost 8 bases and J lost 2, with 15 bases in between. In germline, CDR1 is SNHLY, CDR2 FYNNEI. The CDR3 is 14 residues long. DNA for the CDR3: TGTGCCAGCGGGAGGAACGGGCTACAAGAGACCCAGTACTTC. As protein: CASGRNGLQETQYF.

The V and J genes are TRBV28 and TRBJ1-1; possibly TRBD1 for D (5 bases). V was trimmed by 6 bases and J by 9 bases, leaving 14 bases between them. This CDR3 contains 12 residues. CDR1 and CDR2 (germline): MDHEN, SYDVKM. The DNA of the CDR3 is TGTGCCAGCAGGGGGTGGGGGGGTCAAGCTTTCTTT. Translating gives CASRGWGGQAFF. The full variable domain, completed using reference TRBV28 and TRBJ1-1, is DVKVTQSSRYLVKRTGEKVFLECVQDMDHENMFWYRQDPGLGLRLIYFSYDVKMKEKGDIPEGYSVSREKKERFSLILESASTNQTSMYLCASRGWGGQAFFGQGTRLTVV.

The J gene is TRBJ1-4, the V gene TRBV28; TRBD1 matches 10 bases. The CDR3 consists of 15 residues. With V trimmed by 7 bases and J by 10 bases, 12 bases remained unmatched. CDR1 MDHEN and CDR2 SYDVKM come from the germline V gene. The CDR3 here is CASNPHGTGVGKLFF. CDR3 sequence (DNA): TGTGCCAGCAACCCCCATGGGACAGGGGTTGGAAAACTGTTTTTT. Full variable domain (remainder filled in from reference TRBV28 and TRBJ1-4): DVKVTQSSRYLVKRTGEKVFLECVQDMDHENMFWYRQDPGLGLRLIYFSYDVKMKEKGDIPEGYSVSREKKERFSLILESASTNQTSMYLCASNPHGTGVGKLFFGSGTQLSVL.

The chain uses TRBV30 and TRBJ1-4, with D perhaps TRBD1 (5 bases). The CDR3 length is 13 residues. Trimming shortened V by 0 bases and J by 5 bases, and 7 bases separated the two germline ends. Looked up from germline, CDR1 is GTSNPN and CDR2 is SVGIG (reference sequence). The CDR3 sequence: CAWSVRGNEKLFF. Here the CDR3 DNA reads TGTGCCTGGAGTGTACGGGGGAATGAAAAACTGTTTTTT. The full variable domain, in which reference TRBV30 and TRBJ1-4 provide the parts outside the CDR3, is SQTIHQWPATLVQPVGSPLSLECTVEGTSNPNLYWYRQAAGRGLQLLFYSVGIGQISSEVPQNLSASRPQDRQFILSSKKLLLSDSGFYLCAWSVRGNEKLFFGSGTQLSVL.

This clone has a handful of counts. The chain links TRBV27 to TRBJ1-5, with D perhaps TRBD1 (5 bases). Trimming took off 6 bases at V and 0 bases at J, with 12 bases between the two ends. CDR1 and CDR2 from the germline V gene are MNHEY and SMNVEV (reference sequence). The CDR3 is 15 amino acids. The chain's CDR3 is CASRRDRYSNQPQHF. The CDR3 bases are TGTGCCAGCAGACGAGACAGATATAGCAATCAGCCCCAGCATTTT.

The chain uses TRBV5-1 and TRBJ2-5; the match to TRBD2 covers 10 bases. The V and J ends lost 2 bases and 2 bases, in that order; junction bases with no gene match: 6. CDR1 SGHRS and CDR2 YFSETQ come from the germline V gene. This CDR3 is 16 amino acids long. CDR3 nucleotides: TGCGCCAGCAGCTTTTCCCCTAGCGGGGGTCAAGAGACCCAGTACTTC. Its translation is CASSFSPSGGQETQYF.

The chain employs TRBV5-1 and TRBJ2-2, with 7 bases identical to TRBD1. The CDR3 extends over 16 amino acids. Germline trimming cut 0 bases from V and 4 bases from J; bases unmatched to any gene: 6. The germline CDR1 and CDR2 sequences are SGHRS and YFSETQ. This chain's CDR3 is CASSLALGTVTGELFF. The CDR3 nucleotides are TGCGCCAGCAGCTTGGCCCTAGGGACAGTCACCGGGGAGCTGTTTTTT.

This chain uses TRBV2 with TRBJ1-3, with TRBD1 identical over 7 bases. Unmatched junction bases numbered 1, after V lost 2 bases and J lost 0 bases. In germline, CDR1 is SNHLY, CDR2 FYNNEI. The CDR3 length is 15 residues. CDR3 DNA: TGTGCCAGCAGTGAAAGGGGGCCCTCTGGAAACACCATATATTTT. Translation: CASSERGPSGNTIYF.

The chain joins TRBV5-8 to TRBJ2-3, with 12 bases lining up with TRBD1. V shed 4 bases, J shed 4 bases, and the junction held 10 bases outside the gene matches. CDR1 and CDR2 (germline): SGHTS, YDEGEE. This CDR3 has 17 residues. For the CDR3, the DNA is TGTGCCAGCAGCGTTTCGGGACAGGGGGCTCTCCCAGATACGCAGTATTTT. Protein sequence: CASSVSGQGALPDTQYF.

The J gene is TRBJ2-1, the V gene TRBV7-3; 15 nucleotides align to TRBD2. The CDR3 is made up of 18 amino acids. Germline V gene sequence: CDR1 SGHTA, CDR2 FQGTGA. V lost 5 bases to trimming and J lost 4 bases; unmatched junction nucleotides: 9. The CDR3 protein is CASSPTGTSGRTYNEQFF. The CDR3 DNA reads as TGTGCCAGCAGCCCCACGGGGACTAGCGGGAGGACATACAATGAGCAGTTCTTC.

The chain couples TRBV19 to TRBJ2-3, with 13 bases matching TRBD2. V was clipped by 4 bases and J by 5 bases; unmatched bases: 6. This CDR3 comprises 16 residues. The germline gives CDR1 LNHDA, CDR2 SQIVND (reference sequence). DNA of the CDR3: TGTGCCAGTAGTACGACTAGCGGGAGGCCGTTAGATACGCAGTATTTT. This gives the protein CASSTTSGRPLDTQYF.

This clone was observed a handful of times. J is TRBJ2-5 and V is TRBV5-1, with 8 positions matching TRBD1. Losses at the gene ends were 3 bases for V and 5 bases for J; bases not matched to a gene: 6. The CDR3 has 14 residues. In germline, CDR1 is SGHRS, CDR2 YFSETQ. In nucleotides, the CDR3 is TGCGCCAGCAGCTGGGGGAGGACAGGGGAGACCCAGTACTTC. Its translation is CASSWGRTGETQYF.

The J gene is TRBJ2-2, the V gene TRBV10-2; D is undetermined. V lost 5 bases and J 5 bases, leaving 3 bases between the germline ends. Germline-derived CDR1 and CDR2 are WSHSY and SAAADI. The CDR3 is made up of 11 amino acids. The CDR3 DNA sequence: TGCGCCAGCAGTTTAACCGGGGAGCTGTTTTTT. This gives the protein CASSLTGELFF.

The rearrangement uses TRBV27 and TRBJ2-2; D might be TRBD1 (5 bases). The V gene lost 0 bases and the J gene lost 2 bases, with 10 bases spanning the gap. Germline CDR1 and CDR2: MNHEY and SMNVEV (reference sequence). This CDR3 contains 16 residues. The CDR3 region has the DNA TGTGCCAGCAGTTTATCTGGGGCGGCTAACACCGGGGAGCTGTTTTTT. It is translated as CASSLSGAANTGELFF.